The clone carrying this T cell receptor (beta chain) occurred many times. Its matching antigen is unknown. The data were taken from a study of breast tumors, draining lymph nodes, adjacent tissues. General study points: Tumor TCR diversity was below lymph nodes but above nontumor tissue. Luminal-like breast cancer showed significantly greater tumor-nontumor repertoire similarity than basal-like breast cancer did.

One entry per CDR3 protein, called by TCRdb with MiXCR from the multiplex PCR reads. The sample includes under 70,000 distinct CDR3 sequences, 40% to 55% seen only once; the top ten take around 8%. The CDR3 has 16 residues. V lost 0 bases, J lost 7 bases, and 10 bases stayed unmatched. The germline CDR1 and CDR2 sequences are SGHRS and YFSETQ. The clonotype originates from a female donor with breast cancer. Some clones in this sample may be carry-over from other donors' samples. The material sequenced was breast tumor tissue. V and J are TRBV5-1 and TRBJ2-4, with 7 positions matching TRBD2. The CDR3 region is CASSLGEGTGRNIQYF. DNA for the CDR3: TGCGCCAGCAGCTTGGGGGAGGGGACGGGTCGGAACATTCAGTACTTC.